These 9 T cell receptor beta chains came from one sample sequenced in a study of blood T cell repertoires in COVID-19. Some clones are missing from TCRdb's copy, which holds only in-frame ones; the method was immunoSEQ multiplex PCR. This sample has roughly 140,000 clones, with more than 70% found just once. Material for sequencing was peripheral blood. These receptors were taken from a human donor in a cohort sampled during active COVID-19.

The rearrangement uses TRBV21-1 and TRBJ2-1; TRBD2 is the table's D call, not checked against the DNA. TRBV21-1 counts as a pseudogene. CDR3 length: 17 residues. The CDR3 coding sequence is TGTGCCAGCAGCAAATTAGGGGGGGTCAGGGTCCACAATGAGCAGTTCTTC. It specifies CASSKLGGVRVHNEQFF.

The chain carries TRBV20-1 and TRBJ2-1; no firm D call. The germline V gene has CDR1 DFQATT and CDR2 SNEGSKA (reference sequence). Between the trimmed V and J ends, which lost 6 bases and 4 bases, there was a span of 16 bases. This CDR3 contains 14 residues. The CDR3 is CSASGASSYNEQFF. CDR3 DNA sequence: TGCAGTGCCAGTGGCGCCTCCTCTTACAATGAGCAGTTCTTC.

This sequence joins TRBV19 and TRBJ1-5, with D possibly TRBD1 on 5 matching bases. The CDR3 totals 14 residues. V was cut by 8 bases and J by 3 bases, with 14 bases left in between. CDR1 and CDR2 (germline): LNHDA, SQIVND (reference sequence). The CDR3 region has the DNA TGTGCCAGTTCAGGGTACCCCTCCAATCAGCCCCAGCATTTT. Its translation: CASSGYPSNQPQHF.

This clone was observed once. The rearrangement links TRBV7-2 to TRBJ2-7; 7 positions agree with TRBD1. Trimming removed 1 base from V and 5 bases from J; junction bases left unmatched: 11. This CDR3 contains 16 residues. CDR1 is SGHTA, CDR2 FQGNSA, per germline. CDR3 residues: CASSLVEVRDSHEQYF. CDR3 nucleotide sequence: TGTGCCAGCAGCTTAGTTGAAGTACGGGACAGCCACGAGCAGTACTTC.

The chain carries TRBV7-2 and TRBJ2-1, with 9 bases aligning to TRBD2. The CDR3 spans 15 residues. V dropped 1 base and J dropped 5; count of bases not matched to a gene: 3. Germline CDR1 SGHTA, CDR2 FQGNSA. As DNA, the CDR3 is TGTGCCAGCAGCTTAGATAGCGGGAGTAACAATGAGCAGTTCTTC. As protein: CASSLDSGSNNEQFF.

J is TRBJ2-3 and V is TRBV19, with 10 bases that match TRBD2. The CDR3 loop spans 18 amino acids. The trim removed 3 bases at V and 1 base at J, leaving 10 bases unmatched. Looked up from germline, CDR1 is LNHDA and CDR2 is SQIVND (reference sequence). The CDR3 loop is CASSIRPLAGARTDTQYF. The CDR3 region has the DNA TGTGCCAGTAGTATCCGACCTCTAGCGGGGGCCCGCACAGATACGCAGTATTTT. Supplemented by reference TRBV19 and TRBJ2-3, the full variable domain reads DGGITQSPKYLFRKEGQNVTLSCEQNLNHDAMYWYRQDPGQGLRLIYYSQIVNDFQKGDIAEGYSVSREKKESFPLTVTSAQKNPTAFYLCASSIRPLAGARTDTQYFGPGTRLTVL.

The rearrangement joins TRBV12-3 or TRBV12-4 to TRBJ1-5; no reliable D call. V lost 3 bases and J 5 bases, leaving 5 bases between the germline ends. The CDR3 consists of 12 residues. Here the CDR3 reads CASSLSHQPQHF. DNA of the CDR3: TGTGCCAGCAGTTTGAGTCATCAGCCCCAGCATTTT.

The V and J genes are TRBV27 and TRBJ2-6; 13 bases are shared with TRBD2. V shed 6 bases, J shed 2 bases, and the junction held 4 bases outside the gene matches. Germline values: CDR1 MNHEY, CDR2 SMNVEV (reference sequence). The CDR3 runs 17 residues. The CDR3 here is CASRPGLAGTGANVLTF. CDR3 sequence (DNA): TGTGCCAGCAGACCGGGACTAGCGGGAACTGGGGCCAACGTCCTGACTTTC.

V gene TRBV19 combines with J gene TRBJ1-4; TRBD1 agrees at 10 bases. This CDR3 region has 16 residues. In germline, CDR1 is LNHDA, CDR2 SQIVND (reference sequence). V dropped 5 bases and J dropped 7; count of bases not matched to a gene: 10. The CDR3 coding sequence is TGTGCCAGTAGTCCGTTGAGGACAGGGGGAGGTGAAAAACTGTTTTTT. It translates to CASSPLRTGGGEKLFF.